The sequence of this T cell receptor beta chain was determined in a study of OX40 agonist ivuxolimab in advanced cancers. Turning to the study itself: Ivuxolimab is an agonistic anti-OX40 (CD134) antibody, and patients were treated with it. One hepatocellular carcinoma and a couple of cutaneous melanoma patients partially responded.

TCRdb's table, derived via immunoSEQ multiplex PCR, lists solely in-frame clones and lacks some. The sample holds some 150,000 clones, just over 90% seen once. This clone has a single count. As yet, its antigen is unknown. The CDR3 runs to 13 residues. Germline lookup yields CDR1 MNHEY and CDR2 SVGAGI. J lost 4 bases, V lost 10 bases, and 7 bases had no gene match. Study-wide results and limits: Expanded clones were, on average, more numerous among CD8+ T cells than CD4+.

The chain joins TRBV6-5 to TRBJ1-5; TRBD1 matches at 7 bases. The sequence was obtained from an adult with an advanced solid tumor such as melanoma, head and neck, liver or kidney cancer. Sequences were derived from CD4+ or CD8+ T cells sorted from blood, sampled in a trial of the OX40 agonist ivuxolimab. The CDR3 bases are TGTGCCACCAAGGGACAGCATAATCAGCCCCAGCATTTT. Encoded protein: CATKGQHNQPQHF.